This T cell receptor (beta chain) was profiled in a study of blood T cell repertoires in COVID-19 (dated by TCRdb to about 2020). A note on the overall study: Samples from collaborators originated in the United States, Italy and Spain and spanned both the acute and convalescent phases of COVID-19. Subjects who had been exposed to COVID-19, were actively infected with it, or had recovered from it provided the deeply sampled blood TCRbeta repertoires that made up the dataset. The samples were drawn from two sources: the first 160 participants of the ongoing ImmuneRACE study, and about 1,300 subjects contributed by 6 global collaborators. The prospective study material was composed of cDNA or gDNA derived from T cells, B-cell-depleted T cells, or PBMCs. Where available, HLA class I and class II types were taken from metadata supplied by the sample provider and were not determined by assay-based typing. The sample metadata nearly always contained a de-identified subject ID, COVID-19 status, age in years and sex. The repertoires were made available in a free public database intended to serve as a resource for research on the immune response to SARS-CoV-2.

In the case of this clone: This receptor's antigen is unknown. One base away there is no much larger clone; base qualities are not given.

Whole blood was collected in K2EDTA tubes by collaborating institutions according to the institutions' own protocols. For TCRbeta analysis, collaborators shipped samples as frozen whole blood, isolated PBMCs, or DNA extracted from either of those sample types. What the research found in general, with its limitations: How much clinical and demographic metadata was included differed by source and by participant, and the metadata was provided uncurated.

TCRbeta CDR3 regions were amplified from genomic DNA by means of the immunoSEQ Assay, a bias-controlled multiplex PCR. In the paper's pipeline: The number of nucleated cells in each sample was estimated by amplification of reference gene primers within the assay. To quantify the absolute abundance of each unique TCRbeta CDR3 rearrangement, sequence reads were collapsed and filtered. For each sample, productive Simpson clonality was calculated as the square root of Simpson's diversity index over productive rearrangements. TCRdb re-hosts the immuneACCESS table, in-frame sequences only. Its copies lack some clones; in the studies checked, an unresolved V gene accounts for under half of them, and the cause for the rest is not known. That table furnishes V, J and clone size, whereas the DNA furnished D and trimming. The sample has fewer than 250,000 clones on record, just under 85% of them singletons. The ten largest clones take up more than 6% of the sample.

V loses 1 base of germline sequence and J loses 2 bases, and the interval between the two ends is 10 bases. The CDR1 and CDR2 encoded by the germline V gene (reference sequence) are LGHDT and YNNKEL. The CDR3 spans 15 residues, from the cysteine through the phenylalanine. Only CDR3 DNA is held: 45 bases, read in frame from base 1. The TCR was taken from an older woman with active or convalescent COVID-19. The sequence joins TRBV3-1 (or the pseudogene TRBV3-2) to TRBJ2-3; a weak D assignment points to TRBD1 (5 bases agree). Sequenced material: peripheral blood. CDR3 region: CASSQVGHPTDTQYF. The DNA reads TGTGCCAGCAGCCAAGTCGGACACCCCACAGATACGCAGTATTTT.